A selection of T cell receptor beta chains follows, all from one sample in a study of blood T cells in healthy people across ages. TCRdb called the 5' RACE reads again in MiXCR, with one record for every CDR3 protein. Among over a million distinct CDR3 sequences listed, approximately 39% were seen once. The sequenced sample was blood. The receptors were sampled from a woman between 18 and 30 years old in good health. The CDR3 runs from the conserved cysteine through the conserved F or W. The D gene is left open where the match is weak. The listing skips clone size in some rows; elsewhere it reads once, few, many or a size class.

clone size	V gene	J gene	D gene	CDR3 protein	CDR3 DNA
-	TRBV7-9	TRBJ2-6	-	CASSAQAGANVLTF	TGTGCCAGCAGCGCGCAAGCTGGGGCCAACGTCCTGACTTTC
-	TRBV6-2/TRBV6-3	TRBJ1-3	-	CASSDPGARGNTIFF	TGTGCCAGCAGTGACCCAGGGGCGCGAGGAAACACCATATTTTTT
-	TRBV6-1	TRBJ2-5	-	CASSQALGDTQETQYF	TGTGCCAGCAGCCAAGCCTTGGGGGACACTCAAGAGACCCAGTACTTC
-	TRBV7-9	TRBJ1-3	-	CASSLDLGAAGNTIYF	TGTGCCAGCAGCTTAGATCTCGGGGCTGCGGGAAACACCATATATTTT
-	TRBV7-9	TRBJ2-3	-	CASSLTGATTDTQYF	TGTGCCAGCAGCTTAACGGGTGCAACCACAGATACGCAGTATTTT
-	TRBV6-5	TRBJ2-1	-	CASGPGPGGRFF	TGTGCCAGCGGCCCAGGGCCCGGTGGAAGGTTCTTC
few	TRBV4-1	TRBJ2-5	-	CASSDRGLMKETQYF	TGCGCCAGCAGCGATCGCGGACTAATGAAAGAGACCCAGTACTTC
-	TRBV20-1	TRBJ2-1	-	CSARDLAGIYNEQFF	TGCAGTGCTAGAGATCTGGCGGGCATCTACAATGAGCAGTTCTTC
-	TRBV5-6	TRBJ1-5	-	CASRSGTANSNQPQHF	TGTGCCAGCAGGTCCGGGACGGCAAATAGCAATCAGCCCCAGCATTTT
-	TRBV4-1	TRBJ2-3	-	CASSQGARVGDTQYF	TGCGCCAGCAGCCAAGGGGCCCGGGTTGGAGATACGCAGTATTTT
few	TRBV20-1	TRBJ2-1	-	CSAPDPKSYNEQFF	TGCAGTGCTCCCGACCCAAAATCCTACAATGAGCAGTTCTTC
-	TRBV7-9	TRBJ2-3	-	CASSLSMAPSTDTQYF	TGTGCCAGCAGCTTAAGTATGGCTCCTAGCACAGATACGCAGTATTTT
-	TRBV20-1	TRBJ1-5	TRBD1	CSAGGETGGLHSNQPQHF	TGCAGTGCTGGAGGCGAGACAGGGGGCCTCCATAGCAATCAGCCCCAGCATTTT
-	TRBV6-4	TRBJ2-1	-	CASSDFPGTIGENEQFF	TGTGCCAGCAGTGACTTCCCGGGGACAATAGGGGAAAATGAGCAGTTCTTC
few	TRBV7-2	TRBJ1-2	-	CASSLDAFPTDGYTF	TGTGCCAGCAGCTTAGACGCCTTCCCGACGGATGGCTACACCTTC
-	TRBV2	TRBJ1-5	-	CASSDTYSNQPQHF	TGTGCCAGCAGTGATACATATAGCAATCAGCCCCAGCATTTT